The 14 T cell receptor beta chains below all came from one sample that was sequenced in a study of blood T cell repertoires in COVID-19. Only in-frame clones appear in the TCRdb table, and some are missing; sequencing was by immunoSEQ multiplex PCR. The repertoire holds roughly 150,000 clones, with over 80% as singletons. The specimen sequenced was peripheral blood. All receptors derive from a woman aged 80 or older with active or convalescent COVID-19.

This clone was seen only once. The chain's CDR3 is CASSFGQGKTEAFF. The DNA of the CDR3 is TGTGCCAGCAGCTTTGGACAGGGAAAAACTGAAGCTTTCTTT. The chain recombines TRBV7-9 with TRBJ1-1; TRBD1 aligns across 8 bases. V gave up 3 bases and J gave up 5 bases; unmatched junction bases: 5. Germline assignment: CDR1 SEHNR and CDR2 FQNEAQ (reference sequence). The CDR3 is 14 residues long.

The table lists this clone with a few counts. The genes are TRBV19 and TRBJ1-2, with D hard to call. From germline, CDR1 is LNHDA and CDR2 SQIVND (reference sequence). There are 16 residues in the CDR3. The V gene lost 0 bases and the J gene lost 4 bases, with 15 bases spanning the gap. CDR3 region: CASSIEGGRPLYGYTF. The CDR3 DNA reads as TGTGCCAGTAGTATAGAGGGCGGGCGGCCTCTCTATGGCTACACCTTC. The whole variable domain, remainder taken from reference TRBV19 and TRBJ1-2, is DGGITQSPKYLFRKEGQNVTLSCEQNLNHDAMYWYRQDPGQGLRLIYYSQIVNDFQKGDIAEGYSVSREKKESFPLTVTSAQKNPTAFYLCASSIEGGRPLYGYTFGSGTRLTVV.

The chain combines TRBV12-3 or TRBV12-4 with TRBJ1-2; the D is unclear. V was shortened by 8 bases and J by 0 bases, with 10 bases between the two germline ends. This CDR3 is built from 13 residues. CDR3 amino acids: CASFGRANYGYTF. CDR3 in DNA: TGTGCCAGCTTCGGGAGGGCTAACTATGGCTACACCTTC.

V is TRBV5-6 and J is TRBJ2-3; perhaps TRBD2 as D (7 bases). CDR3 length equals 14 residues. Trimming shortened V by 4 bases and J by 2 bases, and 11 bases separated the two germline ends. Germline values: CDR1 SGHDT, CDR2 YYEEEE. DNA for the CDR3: TGTGCCAGCAGCCTGGGGGGGCTCACAGATACGCAGTATTTT. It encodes CASSLGGLTDTQYF.

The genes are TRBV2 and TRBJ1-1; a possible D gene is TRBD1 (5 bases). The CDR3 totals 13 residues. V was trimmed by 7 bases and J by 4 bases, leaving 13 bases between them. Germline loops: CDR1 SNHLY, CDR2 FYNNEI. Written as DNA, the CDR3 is TGTGCCAGCACGCAGGGATGGAGCACTGAAGCTTTCTTT. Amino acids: CASTQGWSTEAFF.

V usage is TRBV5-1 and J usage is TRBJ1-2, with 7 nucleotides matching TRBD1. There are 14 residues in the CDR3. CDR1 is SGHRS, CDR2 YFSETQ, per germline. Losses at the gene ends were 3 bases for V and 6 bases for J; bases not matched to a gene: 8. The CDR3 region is CASSSGQASDGYTF. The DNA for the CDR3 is TGCGCCAGCAGCTCAGGACAGGCCTCGGATGGCTACACCTTC.

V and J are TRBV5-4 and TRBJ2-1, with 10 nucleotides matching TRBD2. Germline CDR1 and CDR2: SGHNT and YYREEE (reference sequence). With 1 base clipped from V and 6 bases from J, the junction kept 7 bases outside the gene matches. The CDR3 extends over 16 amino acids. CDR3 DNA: TGTGCCAGCAGCTTGCCCCAGCGGGGGGGCGTCAATGAGCAGTTCTTC. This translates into CASSLPQRGGVNEQFF.

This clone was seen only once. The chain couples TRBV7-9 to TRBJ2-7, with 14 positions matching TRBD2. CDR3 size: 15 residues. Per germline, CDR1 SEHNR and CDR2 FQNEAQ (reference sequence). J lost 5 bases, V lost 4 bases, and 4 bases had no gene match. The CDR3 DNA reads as TGTGCCAGCAGCTCGACTAGCGGGGGGGCCCACGAGCAGTACTTC. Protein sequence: CASSSTSGGAHEQYF.

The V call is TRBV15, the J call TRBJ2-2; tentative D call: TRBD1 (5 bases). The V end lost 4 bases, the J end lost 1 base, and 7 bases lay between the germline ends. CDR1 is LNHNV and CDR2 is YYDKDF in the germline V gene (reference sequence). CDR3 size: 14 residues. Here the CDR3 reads CATSTTGNTGELFF. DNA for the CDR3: TGTGCCACCAGCACCACAGGGAACACCGGGGAGCTGTTTTTT.

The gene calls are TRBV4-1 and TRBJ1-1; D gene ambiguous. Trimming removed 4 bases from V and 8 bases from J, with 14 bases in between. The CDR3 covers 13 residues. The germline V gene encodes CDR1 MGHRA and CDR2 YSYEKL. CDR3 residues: CASSPGRQSEAFF. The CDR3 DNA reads TGCGCCAGCAGCCCAGGTCGCCAATCCGAAGCTTTCTTT.

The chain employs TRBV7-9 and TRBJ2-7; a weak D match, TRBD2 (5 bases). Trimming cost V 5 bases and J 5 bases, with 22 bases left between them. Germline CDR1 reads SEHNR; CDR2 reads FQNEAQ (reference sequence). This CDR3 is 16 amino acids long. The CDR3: CASSPILVSTVHEQYF. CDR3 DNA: TGTGCCAGCAGCCCAATACTAGTCTCGACTGTCCACGAGCAGTACTTC.

The chain's CDR3 is CASSLSEGPNYGYTF. CDR3 nucleotides: TGTGCCAGCAGCTTAAGCGAGGGTCCTAACTATGGCTACACCTTC. The chain is built from TRBV11-2 and TRBJ1-2; no clear D. This CDR3 is built from 15 residues. Trimming took off 2 bases at V and 0 bases at J, with 10 bases between the two ends. Per germline, CDR1 SGHAT and CDR2 FQNNGV.

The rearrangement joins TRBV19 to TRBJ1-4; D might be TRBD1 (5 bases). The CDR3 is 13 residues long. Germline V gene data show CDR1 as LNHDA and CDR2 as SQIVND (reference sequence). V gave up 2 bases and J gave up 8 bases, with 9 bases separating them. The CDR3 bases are TGTGCCAGTAGTATATCGACAGCCGAAAAACTGTTTTTT. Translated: CASSISTAEKLFF.

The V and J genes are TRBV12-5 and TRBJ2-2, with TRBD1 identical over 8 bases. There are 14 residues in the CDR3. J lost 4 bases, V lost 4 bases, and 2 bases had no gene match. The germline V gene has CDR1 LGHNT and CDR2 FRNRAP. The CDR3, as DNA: TGTGCTAGTGGTTCGGACAGGGCCACCGGGGAGCTGTTTTTT. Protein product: CASGSDRATGELFF. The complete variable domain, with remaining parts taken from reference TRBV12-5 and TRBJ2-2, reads DARVTQTPRHKVTEMGQEVTMRCQPILGHNTVFWYRQTMMQGLELLAYFRNRAPLDDSGMPKDRFSAEMPDATLATLKIQPSEPRDSAVYFCASGSDRATGELFFGEGSRLTVL.